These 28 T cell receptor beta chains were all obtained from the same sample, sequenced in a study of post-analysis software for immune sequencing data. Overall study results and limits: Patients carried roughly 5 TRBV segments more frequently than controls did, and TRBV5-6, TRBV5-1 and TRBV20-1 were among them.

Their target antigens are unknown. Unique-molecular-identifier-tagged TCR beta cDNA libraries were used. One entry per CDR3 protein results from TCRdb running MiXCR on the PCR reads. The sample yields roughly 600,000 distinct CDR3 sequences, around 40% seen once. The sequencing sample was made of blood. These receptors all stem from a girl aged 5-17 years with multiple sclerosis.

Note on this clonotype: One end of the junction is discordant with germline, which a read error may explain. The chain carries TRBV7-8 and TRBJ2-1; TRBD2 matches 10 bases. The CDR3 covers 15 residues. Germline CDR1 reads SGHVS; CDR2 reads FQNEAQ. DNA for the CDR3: TGTGCCAGCAGCTTAACTAGCGGGGCTTTCAATGAGCGGTTCTTC. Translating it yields CASSLTSGAFNERFF.

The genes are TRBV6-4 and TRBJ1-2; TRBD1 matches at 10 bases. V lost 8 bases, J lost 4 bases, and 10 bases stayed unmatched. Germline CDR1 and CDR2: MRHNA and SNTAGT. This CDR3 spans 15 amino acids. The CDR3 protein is CASRPGQGNTYGYTF. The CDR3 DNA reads TGTGCCAGCCGACCGGGACAGGGGAATACCTATGGCTACACCTTC.

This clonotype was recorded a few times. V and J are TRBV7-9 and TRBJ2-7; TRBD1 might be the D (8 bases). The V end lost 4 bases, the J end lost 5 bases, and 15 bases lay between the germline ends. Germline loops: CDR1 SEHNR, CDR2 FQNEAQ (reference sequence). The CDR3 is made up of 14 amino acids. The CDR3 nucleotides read TGTGCCAGCAGCTCCCAGGGGGCGGGGGACGAGCAGTACTTC. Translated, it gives CASSSQGAGDEQYF.

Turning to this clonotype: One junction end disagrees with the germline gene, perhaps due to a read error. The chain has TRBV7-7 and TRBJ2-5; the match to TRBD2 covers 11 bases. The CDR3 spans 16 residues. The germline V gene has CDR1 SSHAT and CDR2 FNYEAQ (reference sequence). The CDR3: CASSSTWTSGQETQYF. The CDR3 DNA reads TGTGCTAGCAGCTCCACCTGGACTAGCGGGCAAGAGACCCAGTACTTC.

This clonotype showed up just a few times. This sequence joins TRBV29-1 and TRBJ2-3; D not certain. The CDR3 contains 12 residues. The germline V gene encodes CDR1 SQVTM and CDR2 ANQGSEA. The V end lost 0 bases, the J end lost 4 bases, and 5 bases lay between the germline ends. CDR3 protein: CSVEDGPDTQYF. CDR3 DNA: TGCAGCGTTGAAGATGGACCAGATACGCAGTATTTT.

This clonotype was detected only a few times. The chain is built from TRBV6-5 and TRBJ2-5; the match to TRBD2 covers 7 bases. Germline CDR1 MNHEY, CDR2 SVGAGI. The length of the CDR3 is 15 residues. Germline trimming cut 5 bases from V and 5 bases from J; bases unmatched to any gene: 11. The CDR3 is CASSESRGTMETQYF. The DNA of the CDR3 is TGTGCCAGCAGTGAGTCGCGGGGGACGATGGAGACCCAGTACTTC.

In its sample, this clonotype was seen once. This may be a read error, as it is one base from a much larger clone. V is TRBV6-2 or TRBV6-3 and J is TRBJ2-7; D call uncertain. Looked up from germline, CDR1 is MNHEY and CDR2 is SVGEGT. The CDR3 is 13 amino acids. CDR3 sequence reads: CAGSPGRNYEQYF. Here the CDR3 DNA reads TGTGCCGGCAGCCCCGGACGGAACTACGAGCAGTACTTC.

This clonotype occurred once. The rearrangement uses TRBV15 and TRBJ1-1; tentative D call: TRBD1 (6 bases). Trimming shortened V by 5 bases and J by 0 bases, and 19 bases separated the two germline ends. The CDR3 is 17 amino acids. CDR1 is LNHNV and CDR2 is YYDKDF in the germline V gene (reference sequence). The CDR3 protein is CATSDWGGGAMNTEAFF. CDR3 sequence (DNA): TGTGCCACCAGCGACTGGGGTGGGGGCGCAATGAACACTGAAGCTTTCTTT.

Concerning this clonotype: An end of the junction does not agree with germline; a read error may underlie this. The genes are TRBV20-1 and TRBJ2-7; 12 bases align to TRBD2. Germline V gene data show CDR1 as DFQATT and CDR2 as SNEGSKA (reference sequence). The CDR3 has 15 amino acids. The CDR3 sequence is CSARPSGRATYERYF. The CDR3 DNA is TGCAGTGCTAGGCCTAGCGGGAGGGCCACCTACGAGCGGTACTTC.

The CDR3 reads CASSLGPGGGELFF. The CDR3 DNA follows: TGTGCCAGCAGTTTAGGACCGGGCGGCGGGGAGCTGTTTTTT. The rearrangement links TRBV12-3 or TRBV12-4 to TRBJ2-2; D is unclear. The V end lost 1 base, the J end lost 7 bases, and 10 bases lay between the germline ends. The CDR3 covers 14 residues.

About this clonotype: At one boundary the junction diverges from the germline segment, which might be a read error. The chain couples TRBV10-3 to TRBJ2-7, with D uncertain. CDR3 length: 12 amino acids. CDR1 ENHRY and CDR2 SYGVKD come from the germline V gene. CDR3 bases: TGTGCCATTCAATCAGACTCCTACGAGCGGTACTTC. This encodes CAIQSDSYERYF.

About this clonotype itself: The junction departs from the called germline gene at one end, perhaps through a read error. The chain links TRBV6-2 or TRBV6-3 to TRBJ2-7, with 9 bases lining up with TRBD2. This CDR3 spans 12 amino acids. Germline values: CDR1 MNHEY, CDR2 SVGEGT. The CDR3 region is CAGSRGGDEQYF. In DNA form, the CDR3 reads TGTGCCGGCAGTCGCGGGGGGGACGAGCAGTACTTC.

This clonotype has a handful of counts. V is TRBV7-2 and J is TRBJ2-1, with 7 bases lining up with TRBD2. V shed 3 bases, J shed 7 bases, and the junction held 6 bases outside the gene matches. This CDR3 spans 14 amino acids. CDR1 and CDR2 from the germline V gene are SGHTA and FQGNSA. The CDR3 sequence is CASSLRELRNEQFF. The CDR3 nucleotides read TGTGCCAGCAGCTTGCGGGAGTTGAGGAATGAGCAGTTCTTC.

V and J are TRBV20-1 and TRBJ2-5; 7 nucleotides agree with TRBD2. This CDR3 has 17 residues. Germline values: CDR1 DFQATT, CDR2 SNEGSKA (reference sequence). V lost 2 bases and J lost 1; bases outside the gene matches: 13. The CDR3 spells CSARPPWMGGSQETQYF. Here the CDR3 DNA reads TGCAGTGCTAGACCCCCGTGGATGGGGGGGTCCCAAGAGACCCAGTACTTC.

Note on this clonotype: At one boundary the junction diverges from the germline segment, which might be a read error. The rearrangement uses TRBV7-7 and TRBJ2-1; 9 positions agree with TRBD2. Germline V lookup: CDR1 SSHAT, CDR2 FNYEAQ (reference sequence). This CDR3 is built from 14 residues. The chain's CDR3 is CASSLRGGQNEQFF. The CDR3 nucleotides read TGTGCTAGCAGCCTGCGGGGGGGCCAAAATGAGCAGTTCTTC.

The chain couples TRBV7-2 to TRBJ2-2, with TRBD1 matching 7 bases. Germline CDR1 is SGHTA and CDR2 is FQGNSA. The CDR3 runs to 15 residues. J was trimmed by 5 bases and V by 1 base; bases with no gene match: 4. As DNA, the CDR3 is TGTGCCAGCAGCTTAGAAGGGACAGAGACCGGGGAGCTGTTTTTT. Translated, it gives CASSLEGTETGELFF.

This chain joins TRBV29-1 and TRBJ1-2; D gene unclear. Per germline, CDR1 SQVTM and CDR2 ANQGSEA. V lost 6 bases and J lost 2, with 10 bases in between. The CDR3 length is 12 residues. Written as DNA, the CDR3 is TGCAGCGTCGAGACTGAGAACTATGGCTACACCTTC. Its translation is CSVETENYGYTF.

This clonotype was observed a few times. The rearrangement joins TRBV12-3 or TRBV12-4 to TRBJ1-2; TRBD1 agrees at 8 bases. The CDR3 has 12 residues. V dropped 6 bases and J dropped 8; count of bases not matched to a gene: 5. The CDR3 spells CASRLTGGGYTF. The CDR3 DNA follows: TGTGCCAGCAGGCTAACAGGGGGAGGCTACACCTTC.

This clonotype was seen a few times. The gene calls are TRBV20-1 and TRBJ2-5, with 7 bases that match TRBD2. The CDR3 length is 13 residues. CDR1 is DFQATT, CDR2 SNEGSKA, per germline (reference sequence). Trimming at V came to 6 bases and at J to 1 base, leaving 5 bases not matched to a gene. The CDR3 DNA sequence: TGCAGTGCGCAACTAGCGCGCCAAGAGACCCAGTACTTC. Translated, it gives CSAQLARQETQYF.

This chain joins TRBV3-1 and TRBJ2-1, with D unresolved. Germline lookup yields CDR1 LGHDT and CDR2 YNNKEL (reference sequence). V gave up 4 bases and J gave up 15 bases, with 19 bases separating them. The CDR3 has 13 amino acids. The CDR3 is CASSPGLGGPTFF. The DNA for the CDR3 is TGTGCCAGCAGCCCGGGCCTCGGCGGACCTACGTTCTTC.

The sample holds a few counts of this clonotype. As DNA, the CDR3 is TGCAGTGCCCGGGAACCTTTTGAAAAACTGTTTTTT. Encoded protein: CSAREPFEKLFF. The rearrangement links TRBV20-1 to TRBJ1-4, with D unresolved. V was pared by 6 bases and J by 7 bases, with 12 bases between. The CDR3 has 12 residues. CDR1 and CDR2 from the germline V gene are DFQATT and SNEGSKA (reference sequence).

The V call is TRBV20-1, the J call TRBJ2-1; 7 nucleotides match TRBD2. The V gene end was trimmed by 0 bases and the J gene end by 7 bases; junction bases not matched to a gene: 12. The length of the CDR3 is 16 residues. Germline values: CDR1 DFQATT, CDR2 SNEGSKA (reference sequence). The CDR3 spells CSARDGASGSLNEQFF. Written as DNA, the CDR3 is TGCAGTGCTAGAGATGGCGCTAGCGGAAGCCTTAATGAGCAGTTCTTC.

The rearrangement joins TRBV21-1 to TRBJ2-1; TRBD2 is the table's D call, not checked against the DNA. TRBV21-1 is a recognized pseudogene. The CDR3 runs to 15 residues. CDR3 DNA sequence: TGTGCCAGCAGCAAACTCACTAGCGAAAACAATGAGCAGTTCTTC. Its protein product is CASSKLTSENNEQFF.

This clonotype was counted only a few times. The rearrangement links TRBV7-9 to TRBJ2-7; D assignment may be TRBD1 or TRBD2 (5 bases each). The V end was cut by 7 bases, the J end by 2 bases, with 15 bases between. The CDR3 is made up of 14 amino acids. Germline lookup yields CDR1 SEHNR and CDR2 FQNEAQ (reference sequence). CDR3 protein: CASTPRGDPYEQYF. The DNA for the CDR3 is TGTGCCAGCACCCCTCGAGGGGATCCCTACGAGCAGTACTTC.

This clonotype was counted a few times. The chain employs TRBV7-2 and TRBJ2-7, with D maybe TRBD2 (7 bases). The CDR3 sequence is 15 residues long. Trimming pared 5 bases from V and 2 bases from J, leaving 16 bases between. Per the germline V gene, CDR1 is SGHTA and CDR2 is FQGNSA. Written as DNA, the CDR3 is TGTGCCAGCAGCCCCTGGGGGCGGGGGCCCTACGAGCAGTACTTC. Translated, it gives CASSPWGRGPYEQYF.

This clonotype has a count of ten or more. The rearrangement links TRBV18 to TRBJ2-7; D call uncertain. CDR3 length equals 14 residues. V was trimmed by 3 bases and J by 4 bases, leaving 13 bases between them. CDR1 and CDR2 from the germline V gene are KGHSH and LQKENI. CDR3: CASSPGLSRYEQYF. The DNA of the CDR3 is TGTGCCAGCTCACCGGGCCTCTCTAGGTACGAGCAGTACTTC.

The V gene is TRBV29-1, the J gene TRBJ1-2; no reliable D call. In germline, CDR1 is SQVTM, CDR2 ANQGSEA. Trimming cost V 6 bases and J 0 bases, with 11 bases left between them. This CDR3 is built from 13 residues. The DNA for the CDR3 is TGCAGCGTGCCCGGGATTCCTAACTATGGCTACACCTTC. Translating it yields CSVPGIPNYGYTF.

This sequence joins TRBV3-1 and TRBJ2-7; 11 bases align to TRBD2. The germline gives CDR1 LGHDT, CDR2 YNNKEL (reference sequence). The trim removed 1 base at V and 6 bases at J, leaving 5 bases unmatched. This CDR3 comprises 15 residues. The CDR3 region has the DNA TGTGCCAGCAGCCAAGGGCTAGCGGGAGGTCGCGAGCAGTACTTC. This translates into CASSQGLAGGREQYF.